This T cell receptor beta chain stems from a study of monozygotic twins with inflammatory bowel disease. This CDR3 contains 15 residues. Germline V gene data show CDR1 as SGHVS and CDR2 as FNYEAQ. Reanalyzing the 5' RACE reads, TCRdb keeps one entry per CDR3 protein, without DNA. The specimen's table records roughly 150,000 distinct CDR3 sequences. The clonotype was recovered from a human donor with ulcerative colitis or Crohn's disease, or a healthy co-twin of an affected twin (not recorded which). V usage is TRBV7-6 and J usage is TRBJ2-5. Sequenced material: blood. The CDR3 is CASSLDHPRRRTQYF.